The next 17 T cell receptor beta chains were all read from a single sample in a study of shared clonotypes between healthy human individuals. TCRdb's table, derived via immunoSEQ multiplex PCR, lists solely in-frame clones and lacks some. The sample includes roughly 650,000 clones, around 97% of them seen just once. The sequenced sample was naive CD4+ T cells sorted from blood. Specified subset: CD45RA+ positively selected. All receptors come from a woman younger than 45 in good health.

J is TRBJ1-4 and V is TRBV5-1, with 7 nucleotides matching TRBD1. The V segment lost 2 bases and the J segment 5 bases; nucleotides outside the gene matches: 6. Germline loops: CDR1 SGHRS, CDR2 YFSETQ. The CDR3 has 15 amino acids. CDR3: CASSLADRLNEKLFF. In DNA form, the CDR3 reads TGCGCCAGCAGCTTAGCGGACAGGCTAAATGAAAAACTGTTTTTT.

Concerning this clone: This sample also contains other DNA sequences that code for the same CDR3. The rearrangement joins TRBV19 to TRBJ2-5, with D possibly matching TRBD1 (5 bases). The V end lost 3 bases, the J end lost 4 bases, and 6 bases lay between the germline ends. Per the germline V gene, CDR1 is LNHDA and CDR2 is SQIVND (reference sequence). This CDR3 is 12 amino acids long. The CDR3 is CASSIQGETQYF. CDR3 DNA sequence: TGTGCCAGTAGTATCCAGGGAGAGACCCAGTACTTC.

The rearrangement joins TRBV7-6 to TRBJ2-3; D possibly corresponds to TRBD1 (6 bases). V lost 1 base and J 4 bases, leaving 18 bases between the germline ends. Germline CDR1 and CDR2: SGHVS and FNYEAQ. CDR3 length: 17 residues. CDR3 in amino acids: CASSLELSGAFSDTQYF. The CDR3 DNA follows: TGTGCCAGCAGCTTAGAGTTATCAGGGGCTTTCTCAGATACGCAGTATTTT.

This chain connects TRBV7-3 to TRBJ2-3; 10 nucleotides align to TRBD2. V shed 1 base and J 5 bases; nucleotides not matched to a gene: 0. CDR1 SGHTA and CDR2 FQGTGA come from the germline V gene. The length of the CDR3 is 14 residues. The DNA of the CDR3 is TGTGCCAGCAGCTTAATAGCGGGAGGAGATACGCAGTATTTT. This translates into CASSLIAGGDTQYF.

This rearrangement joins TRBV4-1 to TRBJ2-3; 9 nucleotides match TRBD2. This CDR3 comprises 18 residues. V gave up 1 base and J gave up 1 base; unmatched junction bases: 9. Per the germline V gene, CDR1 is MGHRA and CDR2 is YSYEKL. For the CDR3, the DNA is TGCGCCAGCAGCCAAGGGCCTCGCGGCGGGAGGGGCACAGATACGCAGTATTTT. Its protein is CASSQGPRGGRGTDTQYF.

The chain has TRBV18 and TRBJ2-1, with D unresolved. The length of the CDR3 is 13 residues. V lost 4 bases to trimming and J lost 6 bases, with 10 bases between them. In germline, CDR1 is KGHSH, CDR2 LQKENI. The CDR3 loop reads CASSRQDPNEQFF. In nucleotides, the CDR3 is TGTGCCAGCTCACGGCAAGATCCCAATGAGCAGTTCTTC.

The genes are TRBV7-2 and TRBJ2-3; 7 nucleotides line up with TRBD2. The CDR3 contains 18 residues. V shed 1 base, J shed 1 base, and the junction held 11 bases outside the gene matches. The germline CDR1 and CDR2 sequences are SGHTA and FQGNSA. The CDR3 sequence is CASSLVPQAGSGTDTQYF. The CDR3 coding sequence is TGTGCCAGCAGCTTAGTACCCCAAGCGGGGTCTGGCACAGATACGCAGTATTTT. The whole variable domain, remainder taken from reference TRBV7-2 and TRBJ2-3, is GAGVSQSPSNKVTEKGKDVELRCDPISGHTALYWYRQSLGQGLEFLIYFQGNSAPDKSGLPSDRFSAERTGGSVSTLTIQRTQQEDSAVYLCASSLVPQAGSGTDTQYFGPGTRLTVL.

The CDR3 spells CATSRAGDRTGELFF. The CDR3 nucleotides are TGTGCCACCAGCAGAGCGGGGGATCGGACCGGGGAGCTGTTTTTT. The chain combines TRBV15 with TRBJ2-2, with a weak D call TRBD2 (6 bases). The germline gives CDR1 LNHNV, CDR2 YYDKDF (reference sequence). Trimming removed 1 base at V and 5 bases at J, with 11 bases between. CDR3 length: 15 amino acids.

The rearrangement uses TRBV5-1 and TRBJ2-1; D is possibly TRBD2 (5 bases). V lost 2 bases and J lost 4, with 10 bases in between. Per germline, CDR1 SGHRS and CDR2 YFSETQ. The CDR3 is made up of 14 amino acids. CDR3 loop: CASSFEREYNEQFF. The CDR3 DNA reads TGCGCCAGCAGCTTTGAGAGGGAATACAATGAGCAGTTCTTC.

The gene calls are TRBV6-1 and TRBJ2-7; D is perhaps TRBD1 (5 bases). This CDR3 has 14 amino acids. Deletions cut 3 bases from V and 0 bases from J, with 9 bases between. Germline loops: CDR1 MNHNS, CDR2 SASEGT. This CDR3 reads CASSETVRSYEQYF. The CDR3 bases are TGTGCCAGCAGTGAGACAGTTCGCTCCTACGAGCAGTACTTC.

The genes are TRBV6-4 and TRBJ2-3; 8 bases map to TRBD2. V shed 2 bases, J shed 4 bases, and the junction held 11 bases outside the gene matches. Germline V gives CDR1 MRHNA, CDR2 SNTAGT. The CDR3 length is 17 residues. This CDR3 is CASSDLGSGGPADTQYF. CDR3 DNA sequence: TGTGCCAGCAGTGACCTCGGCTCGGGAGGGCCGGCAGATACGCAGTATTTT.

The rearrangement joins TRBV27 to TRBJ2-1, with D uncertain. Germline V gene sequence: CDR1 MNHEY, CDR2 SMNVEV (reference sequence). The CDR3 consists of 15 residues. V was clipped by 3 bases and J by 0 bases, with 9 bases between them. DNA of the CDR3: TGTGCCAGCAGTTTTCTGCCTAGCTCCTACAATGAGCAGTTCTTC. It specifies CASSFLPSSYNEQFF.

The chain combines TRBV30 with TRBJ1-4; no definite D call. V was pared by 5 bases and J by 4 bases, with 5 bases between. Germline CDR1 GTSNPN, CDR2 SVGIG (reference sequence). The CDR3 has 11 residues. The CDR3 sequence is CAWDVNEKLFF. Here the CDR3 DNA reads TGTGCCTGGGACGTTAATGAAAAACTGTTTTTT.

The rearrangement joins TRBV10-1 to TRBJ2-7, with D hard to call. V lost 4 bases to trimming and J lost 5 bases, with 12 bases between them. The CDR3 is 13 amino acids. Germline CDR1 is WNHNN and CDR2 is SYGVQD (reference sequence). CDR3 protein: CASSGAASHEQYF. CDR3 DNA sequence: TGCGCCAGCAGTGGGGCAGCGAGTCACGAGCAGTACTTC.

This clone was recorded once. The chain links TRBV12-5 to TRBJ2-1; 15 bases are shared with TRBD2. The V gene end was trimmed by 1 base and the J gene end by 5 bases; junction bases not matched to a gene: 9. CDR1 and CDR2 from the germline V gene are LGHNT and FRNRAP. This CDR3 contains 19 residues. The DNA of the CDR3 is TGTGCTAGTGGTTTGGCTCCGGGACTAGCGGGAGGAAGGGACAATGAGCAGTTCTTC. Translated: CASGLAPGLAGGRDNEQFF.

This clone was counted between two and nine times. V and J are TRBV6-1 and TRBJ2-5; 7 bases agree with TRBD1. The CDR3 is 16 residues long. J was trimmed by 5 bases and V by 0 bases; bases with no gene match: 9. CDR1 and CDR2 from the germline V gene are MNHNS and SASEGT. DNA for the CDR3: TGTGCCAGCAGTGAAGCCAGACAGGGCCCGCAGGAGACCCAGTACTTC. Its translation: CASSEARQGPQETQYF.

This sequence joins TRBV6-6 and TRBJ2-1; 10 bases align to TRBD2. Germline assignment: CDR1 MNHNY and CDR2 SVGAGI (reference sequence). CDR3 length: 15 amino acids. V shed 2 bases and J 7 bases; nucleotides not matched to a gene: 5. The CDR3 region is CASSYVGLAVNEQFF. CDR3 coding DNA: TGTGCCAGCAGTTACGTCGGACTAGCGGTGAATGAGCAGTTCTTC.